This T cell receptor beta chain was observed in a study of T cell changes during pregnancy in multiple sclerosis. This CDR3 is 11 amino acids long. The germline CDR1 and CDR2 sequences are DFQATT and SNEGSKA (reference sequence). Trimming took 2 bases from V and 5 from J, leaving 7 bases between them. Sequencing used immunoSEQ multiplex PCR; TCRdb keeps in-frame clones, though not all of them. Of tens of thousands of clones detected, about 89% appear once; the ten largest clones hold around 0.45%. The chain carries TRBV20-1 and TRBJ2-7, with D unclear. Sequenced material: CD4+ T cells from peripheral blood mononuclear cells, taken in the second trimester of pregnancy. This receptor was taken from a female donor with multiple sclerosis, enrolled in a pregnancy study. Here the CDR3 DNA reads TGCAGTGCTAGAAGAGGAGACGAGCAGTACTTC. Translation: CSARRGDEQYF.